These 21 T cell receptor beta chains were all obtained from the same sample, sequenced in a study of cytomegalovirus exposure and HLA in healthy donors. In the PCR, 60 Vbeta and 13 Jbeta primers were used. TCRdb keeps only in-frame clones here, not all; method: immunoSEQ multiplex PCR. Of about 140,000 clones listed, 82% are singletons. Input material: PBMCs. These receptors originate from a man aged 18-30 years in good health and CMV-seropositive.

The rearrangement uses TRBV4-1 and TRBJ2-7; TRBD1 is a possible D gene (6 bases). V was trimmed by 3 bases and J by 2 bases, leaving 14 bases between them. The length of the CDR3 is 15 residues. CDR1 and CDR2 from the germline V gene are MGHRA and YSYEKL. The CDR3 region has the DNA TGCGCCAGCAGCCAGACCCCACAGGGAACCTACGAGCAGTACTTC. Protein: CASSQTPQGTYEQYF.

V and J are TRBV28 and TRBJ2-4; perhaps TRBD1 as D (5 bases). V was clipped by 3 bases and J by 1 base, with 10 bases between them. The V gene's germline CDR1 is MDHEN and CDR2 SYDVKM. The CDR3 runs 15 residues. The DNA of the CDR3 is TGTGCCAGCAGTTTCCCAGGGTTGGCCAAAAACATTCAGTACTTC. This gives the protein CASSFPGLAKNIQYF.

CDR3 amino acids: CASSQGLVYSYNEQFF. The CDR3 nucleotides read TGTGCCAGCAGCCAAGGTCTAGTTTACTCCTACAATGAGCAGTTCTTC. J is TRBJ2-1 and V is TRBV4-2, with D uncertain. Germline V gene sequence: CDR1 LGHNA, CDR2 YNFKEQ. V was trimmed by 1 base and J by 0 bases, leaving 10 bases between them. The CDR3 has 16 residues.

This chain connects TRBV28 to TRBJ2-7, with 8 positions matching TRBD1. From germline, CDR1 is MDHEN and CDR2 SYDVKM. Losses at the gene ends were 2 bases for V and 6 bases for J; bases not matched to a gene: 0. This CDR3 contains 12 residues. Here the CDR3 DNA reads TGTGCCAGCAGTTTACAGGGGGCCGAGCAGTACTTC. As protein: CASSLQGAEQYF.

The V gene is TRBV4-1, the J gene TRBJ2-7, with TRBD1 as a possible D gene (6 bases). Trimming removed 1 base from V and 7 bases from J, with 17 bases in between. The CDR3 consists of 15 residues. Germline CDR1 and CDR2: MGHRA and YSYEKL. The DNA for the CDR3 is TGCGCCAGCAGCCAAGGGAGGTCAACAGGGCGGGAGCAGTACTTC. Its translation is CASSQGRSTGREQYF.

The chain combines TRBV7-2 with TRBJ1-6; possibly TRBD1 for D (5 bases). V was clipped by 1 base and J by 10 bases, with 11 bases between them. Germline V CDR1 and CDR2: SGHTA, FQGNSA. This CDR3 comprises 14 residues. The CDR3 coding sequence is TGTGCCAGCAGCTTAGGGGGCGTTAGCTCACCCCTCCACTTT. It codes for CASSLGGVSSPLHF.

This clone was observed a handful of times. The CDR3 coding sequence is TGCGCCAGCAGGAGCGAGGTCAGGACTAGCGGGCGCCATACCTACGAGCAGTACTTC. It codes for CASRSEVRTSGRHTYEQYF. The chain carries TRBV5-1 and TRBJ2-7; 11 bases line up with TRBD2. Germline CDR1 is SGHRS and CDR2 is YFSETQ. This CDR3 is 19 amino acids long. The V and J ends lost 5 bases and 2 bases, in that order; junction bases with no gene match: 18. Based on the CDR3 plus reference TRBV5-1 and TRBJ2-7, the full variable domain is KAGVTQTPRYLIKTRGQQVTLSCSPISGHRSVSWYQQTPGQGLQFLFEYFSETQRNKGNFPGRFSGRQFSNSRSEMNVSTLELGDSALYLCASRSEVRTSGRHTYEQYFGPGTRLTVT.

V gene TRBV28 combines with J gene TRBJ1-1; tentatively, D is TRBD1 (5 bases). Per germline, CDR1 MDHEN and CDR2 SYDVKM. This CDR3 has 16 residues. The germline V and J ends were trimmed by 10 bases and 1 base, with 22 bases remaining between them. In DNA, the CDR3 is TGTGCCACCACGCGCGGTGGGGCCTGGTCGAACACTGAAGCTTTCTTT. As protein: CATTRGGAWSNTEAFF.

The J gene is TRBJ2-7, the V gene TRBV29-1; 7 nucleotides line up with TRBD2. V trimming: 7 bases; J trimming: 2 bases; junction bases outside the gene matches: 8. The CDR3 is made up of 13 amino acids. The germline gives CDR1 SQVTM, CDR2 ANQGSEA. The CDR3 spells CSAKTSRTYEQYF. In DNA, the CDR3 is TGCAGCGCAAAGACTAGCAGAACCTACGAGCAGTACTTC.

The V and J genes are TRBV28 and TRBJ1-5; D possibly corresponds to TRBD1 (5 bases). The ends were cut back, 1 base at V and 0 bases at J, with 10 bases in the middle. Germline CDR1 is MDHEN and CDR2 is SYDVKM. The CDR3 spans 16 residues. CDR3 residues: CASSLYRPYSNQPQHF. In DNA, the CDR3 is TGTGCCAGCAGTTTATACAGGCCCTATAGCAATCAGCCCCAGCATTTT.

This clone was found once. V gene TRBV5-8 combines with J gene TRBJ2-6, with 10 bases that match TRBD1. Germline V gene lookup returns CDR1 SGHTS and CDR2 YDEGEE. The J segment lost 0 bases and the V segment lost 6 bases, leaving 6 bases of the junction unmatched. CDR3 length: 17 amino acids. CDR3 in amino acids: CASIRQGANSGANVLTF. The CDR3 nucleotides read TGTGCCAGCATCAGACAGGGGGCCAACTCTGGGGCCAACGTCCTGACTTTC.

The chain is built from TRBV5-1 and TRBJ2-5; 8 bases map to TRBD1. The germline V gene has CDR1 SGHRS and CDR2 YFSETQ. Trimming took 3 bases from V and 4 from J; bases not matched to a gene: 8. The CDR3 length is 15 residues. Written as DNA, the CDR3 is TGCGCCAGCAGCTGGGCAGGGGGCTTTAGAGAGACCCAGTACTTC. Translated, it gives CASSWAGGFRETQYF.

The chain recombines TRBV5-4 with TRBJ1-2; 8 positions agree with TRBD1. The V gene end was trimmed by 4 bases and the J gene end by 4 bases; junction bases not matched to a gene: 3. The CDR3 is 13 amino acids. The germline CDR1 and CDR2 sequences are SGHNT and YYREEE (reference sequence). This CDR3 reads CASSPGTGYGYTF. CDR3 sequence (DNA): TGTGCCAGCAGCCCCGGGACAGGCTATGGCTACACCTTC.

This chain uses TRBV28 with TRBJ2-1; TRBD2 aligns across 7 bases. CDR1 is MDHEN, CDR2 SYDVKM, per germline. The CDR3 consists of 15 residues. Trimming cost V 3 bases and J 3 bases; bases outside gene matches: 5. The CDR3 DNA reads as TGTGCCAGCAGTTTGGCGGGAGAAGGCTACAATGAGCAGTTCTTC. It encodes CASSLAGEGYNEQFF.

This rearrangement joins TRBV28 to TRBJ2-1, with 9 bases lining up with TRBD2. There are 19 residues in the CDR3. The germline CDR1 and CDR2 sequences are MDHEN and SYDVKM. Losses at the gene ends were 2 bases for V and 5 bases for J; bases not matched to a gene: 16. The CDR3 coding sequence is TGTGCCAGCAGTTTACGAGCTCAGAGTCGAGCGGGAGGAAACAATGAGCAGTTCTTC. It is translated as CASSLRAQSRAGGNNEQFF.

This rearrangement joins TRBV5-5 to TRBJ1-2, with TRBD1 as a possible D gene (5 bases). Per the germline V gene, CDR1 is SGHKS and CDR2 is YYEKEE (reference sequence). V lost 0 bases and J lost 8, with 14 bases in between. CDR3 length: 14 amino acids. This CDR3 reads CASSLGAGDRGYTF. The CDR3 region has the DNA TGTGCCAGCAGCTTGGGAGCGGGGGATCGGGGCTACACCTTC.

This clone has just a few counts. The junction departs from the called germline gene at one end, perhaps through a read error. The CDR3 sequence is CASTVRQYTGELFF. The CDR3 DNA reads as TGTGCCAGCACCGTAAGACAGTACACCGGGGAGCTGTTTTTT. This rearrangement joins TRBV9 to TRBJ2-2, with a tentative D call TRBD1 (5 bases). CDR3 length equals 14 residues. Looked up from germline, CDR1 is SGDLS and CDR2 is YYNGEE.

This clone appeared a few times. The genes are TRBV7-6 and TRBJ2-3, with D perhaps TRBD2 (6 bases). This CDR3 is built from 15 residues. V was trimmed by 4 bases and J by 2 bases, leaving 13 bases between them. The germline gives CDR1 SGHVS, CDR2 FNYEAQ. The CDR3 loop reads CASSSGAGNTDTQYF. The CDR3 DNA is TGTGCCAGCAGCTCGGGAGCTGGGAACACAGATACGCAGTATTTT.

This clone was detected once. This chain uses TRBV7-9 with TRBJ2-1, with unresolved D. Germline V gene data show CDR1 as SEHNR and CDR2 as FQNEAQ (reference sequence). The CDR3 contains 12 residues. V was pared by 6 bases and J by 9 bases, with 12 bases between. The CDR3 here is CASRSLGGEQFF. In DNA, the CDR3 is TGTGCCAGCAGGTCCCTAGGTGGTGAGCAGTTCTTC.

The chain uses TRBV7-9 and TRBJ2-3, with 11 bases identical to TRBD2. There are 18 residues in the CDR3. Trimming at V came to 5 bases and at J to 0 bases, leaving 10 bases not matched to a gene. Germline V gene data show CDR1 as SEHNR and CDR2 as FQNEAQ (reference sequence). DNA for the CDR3: TGTGCCAGCAGCCCAATTGCCGGGACTAGCGGTAGCACAGATACGCAGTATTTT. Encoded protein: CASSPIAGTSGSTDTQYF.

This chain connects TRBV18 to TRBJ2-1; 11 bases are a match to TRBD2. Germline CDR1 reads KGHSH; CDR2 reads LQKENI. Trimming at V came to 3 bases and at J to 8 bases, leaving 9 bases not matched to a gene. CDR3 length equals 16 residues. The CDR3 sequence: CASSPGTSGSHDEQFF. The CDR3 nucleotides read TGTGCCAGCTCACCCGGGACTAGCGGCTCCCATGATGAGCAGTTCTTC.